The source of this T cell receptor (beta chain) is a study of cytomegalovirus exposure and HLA in healthy donors. Here immunoSEQ multiplex PCR was the method, and the copy in TCRdb shows in-frame clones only, minus some. Of about 360,000 clones listed, 86% were seen once; the top ten hold 0.83%. V trimming: 3 bases; J trimming: 7 bases; junction bases outside the gene matches: 6. Germline V gene lookup returns CDR1 SGDLS and CDR2 YYNGEE. The CDR3 has 15 amino acids. This sequence was found in a woman aged 18-35 years in good health and CMV-seronegative. Sequenced: PBMCs. The V gene is TRBV9, the J gene TRBJ2-1; the match to TRBD1 covers 11 bases. The chain's CDR3 is CASSAGTGGVNEQFF. CDR3 DNA sequence: TGTGCCAGCAGCGCCGGGACAGGGGGAGTGAATGAGCAGTTCTTC.